The sequence of this T cell receptor (beta chain) was determined in a study of T cells in Graves' hyperthyroidism and ophthalmopathy. This clonotype was seen a few times. Germline is not matched at one junction end, which may reflect a read error. RNA transcripts yielded amplified TCR beta CDR3 regions. HTBI primers were used for first-round RT-PCR of the TCR CDR3. Via MiXCR, TCRdb re-called the multiplex PCR reads, giving one row per CDR3 protein. The data show around 700,000 distinct CDR3 sequences, under 20% seen once. The V gene's germline CDR1 is SGHTA and CDR2 FQGNSA. The CDR3 covers 14 residues.

The rearrangement uses TRBV7-2 and TRBJ2-1; 8 nucleotides match TRBD2. Specimen: blood. The TCR sequence derives from a woman in her forties or fifties with Graves' hyperthyroidism that later progressed to Graves' ophthalmopathy. CDR3 amino acids: CASSIAGPGDEQFF. CDR3 nucleotide sequence: TGTGCCAGCAGCATAGCGGGGCCAGGGGATGAGCAGTTCTTC.